The 6 T cell receptor beta chains listed next were all sequenced from one sample in a study of blood T cell repertoires in COVID-19. Profiling relied on immunoSEQ multiplex PCR, and the TCRdb table lists in-frame clones only, not all of them. Among 99,000 or so clones listed, around 83% were seen once. The material sequenced was peripheral blood. The receptors originated from a woman over 75 with acute or convalescent COVID-19.

The chain links TRBV6-5 to TRBJ2-5; no clear D. CDR3 size: 13 residues. Germline V gives CDR1 MNHEY, CDR2 SVGAGI. With 7 bases removed from V and 5 bases from J, the gap between germline ends came to 14 bases. CDR3 in DNA: TGTGCCAGCATGAGTCGGTCTCGGGAGACCCAGTACTTC. Protein sequence: CASMSRSRETQYF.

V usage is TRBV5-5 and J usage is TRBJ1-1, with 7 positions matching TRBD1. V shed 3 bases, J shed 4 bases, and the junction held 3 bases outside the gene matches. There are 13 residues in the CDR3. Germline CDR1 is SGHKS and CDR2 is YYEKEE (reference sequence). The CDR3 sequence: CASSWTGSTEAFF. CDR3 in DNA: TGTGCCAGCAGCTGGACAGGTAGCACTGAAGCTTTCTTT.

The rearrangement uses TRBV7-8 and TRBJ1-5; D unclear. The CDR3 sequence is 13 residues long. The V end was cut by 6 bases, the J end by 6 bases, with 12 bases between. Germline lookup yields CDR1 SGHVS and CDR2 FQNEAQ. CDR3 sequence: CASRSGEGQPQHF. The CDR3 coding sequence is TGTGCCAGCAGGTCCGGGGAGGGTCAGCCCCAGCATTTT.

The rearrangement joins TRBV2 to TRBJ2-3; tentatively, D is TRBD1 (5 bases). Trimming stripped 4 bases from V and 1 base from J, with 9 bases between. Per germline, CDR1 SNHLY and CDR2 FYNNEI. The CDR3 contains 14 residues. The CDR3 bases are TGTGCCAGCAGTGTAGGGGTGGGCACAGATACGCAGTATTTT. As protein: CASSVGVGTDTQYF. The full variable domain, with the rest looked up from reference TRBV2 and TRBJ2-3, is EPEVTQTPSHQVTQMGQEVILRCVPISNHLYFYWYRQILGQKVEFLVSFYNNEISEKSEIFDDQFSVERPDGSNFTLKIRSTKLEDSAMYFCASSVGVGTDTQYFGPGTRLTVL.

The rearrangement joins TRBV7-8 to TRBJ2-7; D perhaps matches TRBD2 (6 bases). The V end lost 2 bases, the J end lost 5 bases, and 10 bases lay between the germline ends. The CDR3 is made up of 13 amino acids. Germline CDR1 is SGHVS and CDR2 is FQNEAQ. The CDR3 protein is CASSLTGVHEQYF. CDR3 nucleotides: TGTGCCAGCAGCTTAACGGGGGTCCACGAGCAGTACTTC.

The rearrangement uses TRBV28 and TRBJ1-3; D might be TRBD1 (6 bases). Between the trimmed V and J ends, which lost 4 bases and 8 bases, there was a span of 12 bases. Per the germline V gene, CDR1 is MDHEN and CDR2 is SYDVKM. The CDR3 has 13 amino acids. The CDR3 DNA reads TGTGCCAGCAGTTACAGGGATAAAGACACCATATATTTT. Its translation: CASSYRDKDTIYF.